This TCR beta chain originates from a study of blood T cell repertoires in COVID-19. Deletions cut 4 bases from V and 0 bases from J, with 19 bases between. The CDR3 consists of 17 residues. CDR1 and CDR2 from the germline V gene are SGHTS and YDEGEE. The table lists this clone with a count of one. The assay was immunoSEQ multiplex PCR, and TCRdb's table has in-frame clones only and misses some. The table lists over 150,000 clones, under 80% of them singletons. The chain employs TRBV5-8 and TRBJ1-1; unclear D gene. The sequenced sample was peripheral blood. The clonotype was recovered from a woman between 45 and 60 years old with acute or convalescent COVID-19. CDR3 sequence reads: CASSLEYGLGMNTEAFF. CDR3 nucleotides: TGTGCCAGCAGCCTAGAGTACGGACTGGGGATGAACACTGAAGCTTTCTTT.